This passage covers 7 T cell receptor beta chains from one sample sequenced in a study of OX40 agonist ivuxolimab in advanced cancers. The receptor library was made with the immunoSEQ multiplex PCR assay. In TCRdb, the immuneACCESS table is reduced to in-frame sequences with V and J assigned. These tables do not hold every clone; where another copy was compared, an unresolved V gene accounts for under half, and the others remain unexplained. This sample gives tens of thousands of clones in total; over 75% of them show up just once. 2% to 2.5% of the sample belongs to the ten largest clones. The material sequenced was CD4+ or CD8+ T cells sorted from blood, taken in a trial of the OX40 agonist ivuxolimab. The source of these receptors is an adult with an advanced solid tumor such as melanoma, head and neck, liver or kidney cancer.

In its sample, this clone was seen a few times. In DNA form, the CDR3 reads TGTGCCAGCAGTGAGTGGGACAGGGCCTACAATGAGCAGTTCTTC. Translated, it gives CASSEWDRAYNEQFF. This chain joins TRBV6-1 and TRBJ2-1; 9 positions agree with TRBD1. J lost 2 bases, V lost 3 bases, and 2 bases had no gene match. CDR1 is MNHNS and CDR2 is SASEGT in the germline V gene. This CDR3 comprises 15 residues.

V gene TRBV9 combines with J gene TRBJ2-3; D ambiguous. Trimming took off 2 bases at V and 5 bases at J, with 15 bases between the two ends. Germline CDR1 reads SGDLS; CDR2 reads YYNGEE. This CDR3 has 15 residues. CDR3 region: CASSVGSSWGDTQYF. CDR3 in DNA: TGTGCCAGCAGCGTCGGTAGCTCATGGGGAGATACGCAGTATTTT.

The V call is TRBV5-4, the J call TRBJ2-2; perhaps TRBD1 as D (5 bases). CDR3 length equals 14 residues. Germline assignment: CDR1 SGHNT and CDR2 YYREEE (reference sequence). Trimming pared 5 bases from V and 3 bases from J, leaving 11 bases between. The CDR3 sequence: CASRGEPYTGELFF. The CDR3 DNA sequence: TGTGCCAGCAGAGGGGAACCTTACACCGGGGAGCTGTTTTTT.

The chain links TRBV6-1 to TRBJ1-1; D unclear. Trimming took 6 bases from V and 0 from J, leaving 11 bases between them. The CDR3 runs to 14 residues. Germline loops: CDR1 MNHNS, CDR2 SASEGT. The CDR3 is CASSHPPLNTEAFF. CDR3 bases: TGTGCCAGCAGCCACCCTCCCCTGAACACTGAAGCTTTCTTT.

The chain recombines TRBV21-1 with TRBJ2-2; whether TRBD2, the table's D call, matches the DNA was not checked. TRBV21-1 is an annotated pseudogene. The CDR3 has 16 residues. CDR3 bases: TGTGCCAGCAGCAAAAAGCCCGGGATTGGGGCCGGGGAGCTGTTTTTT. It codes for CASSKKPGIGAGELFF.

This clone was seen a single time. This chain's CDR3 is CASSFLTSSYEQYF. CDR3 bases: TGTGCCAGCAGTTTCCTGACCAGCTCCTACGAGCAGTACTTC. The chain combines TRBV28 with TRBJ2-7; unclear D gene. Germline assignment: CDR1 MDHEN and CDR2 SYDVKM. V lost 3 bases and J 0 bases, leaving 9 bases between the germline ends. The CDR3 is made up of 14 amino acids.

This chain uses TRBV6-1 with TRBJ2-5, with 10 bases identical to TRBD1. The CDR3 has 16 residues. CDR1 is MNHNS, CDR2 SASEGT, per germline. J gave up 3 bases and V 0 bases, and 4 bases lay outside the gene matches. For the CDR3, the DNA is TGTGCCAGCAGTGAAGCGGTGACAGGGGGCAAAGAGACCCAGTACTTC. Protein: CASSEAVTGGKETQYF.